This T cell receptor beta chain derives from a study of blood T cell repertoires in COVID-19. On the study more broadly: Collection of acute and convalescent COVID-19 samples took place in the United States, Italy and Spain.

TCRdb keeps only in-frame clones here, not all; method: immunoSEQ multiplex PCR. The data show some 220,000 clones, with 85% seen just once and 5.1% held by the top ten. The J segment lost 0 bases and the V segment lost 1 base, leaving 15 bases of the junction unmatched. The CDR3 totals 20 residues. Germline V lookup: CDR1 LGHNA, CDR2 YSLEER. This clone was seen a single time. Material: peripheral blood. The rearrangement uses TRBV4-3 and TRBJ2-7; TRBD1 aligns across 10 bases. The TCR sequence derives from a man between 50 and 59 years old with COVID-19, enrolled during active disease. The CDR3 loop reads CASSQVGPGTGDHISYEQYF. CDR3 sequence (DNA): TGCGCCAGCAGCCAAGTGGGGCCGGGGACAGGGGACCACATCTCCTACGAGCAGTACTTC.